This TCR beta chain came from a study of T cell repertoires in cytomegalovirus infection. Overall study results and limits: The ex vivo response was dominated by HLA-C-restricted CMV-specific TCR beta clonotypes. Public TCR beta family frequency separated CMV-and-HLA carriers, including in an independent cohort.

This clonotype has only a few counts. Its specificity is unknown. TCRdb ran MiXCR on the reads and lists one entry per CDR3 protein. The sample lists around 270,000 distinct CDR3 sequences; roughly 10% were seen once. The receptor's source is a human donor in good health (CMV status not recorded). Some clones in this sample may be carry-over from other donors' samples. Sequencing was carried out using PBMCs.

CDR3 amino acids: CASSPGLKPYEQYF. In DNA form, the CDR3 reads TGTGCCAGCAGTCCGGGACTAAAACCCTACGAGCAGTACTTC. The chain recombines TRBV5-6 with TRBJ2-7, with 7 bases fitting TRBD2. V was clipped by 5 bases and J by 2 bases; unmatched bases: 7. The CDR3 runs to 14 residues. Per germline, CDR1 SGHDT and CDR2 YYEEEE.